This T cell receptor beta chain was documented in a study of shared clonotypes between healthy human individuals. Across the study: Three CD4 naive, three CD4 memory, two CD8 naive and one CD8 memory plate were used per donor.

None of the donors, who were healthy HIV-negative adults, had recently had acute infections or vaccinations. Looked up from germline, CDR1 is SGHKS and CDR2 is YYEKEE (reference sequence). This CDR3 region has 15 residues. Trimming shortened V by 1 base and J by 3 bases, and 13 bases separated the two germline ends. Only in-frame clones appear in the TCRdb table, and some are missing; sequencing was by immunoSEQ multiplex PCR. This table holds some 1.1 million clones, roughly 80% found once. Sequenced sample: memory CD4+ T cells from PBMCs. As to subset: CD45RA-negative fraction. The TCR comes from a man between 18 and 29 years old in good health. Some clones in this sample may be carry-over from other donors' samples. V and J are TRBV5-5 and TRBJ1-1, with no clear D. Written as DNA, the CDR3 is TGTGCCAGCAGCTTGCTTTCCGTTCAGGACACTGAAGCTTTCTTT. Translated, it gives CASSLLSVQDTEAFF.